Below are 13 T cell receptor beta chains sequenced from a single sample in a study of T cells after posttransplantation cyclophosphamide (dated by TCRdb to the mid-2010s). The protocol used for the library was the immunoSEQ multiplex PCR assay. As stored in TCRdb, this immuneACCESS dataset retains in-frame rearrangements with V and J assigned. A fraction of the clones does not appear; measured against another copy, unresolved V genes explain less than half of the discrepancy, and the remainder lacks a known reason. Here the sample has roughly 70,000 clones; over 85% occur a single time. The ten largest make up about 3% of the sample. Sequencing used PBMCs. The receptors were gathered from a woman aged 25 to 39 in good health and a related stem cell transplant donor.

The table lists this clone with a count of one. The V call is TRBV30, the J call TRBJ1-2; 10 bases agree with TRBD1. Germline CDR1 is GTSNPN and CDR2 is SVGIG (reference sequence). The V gene end was trimmed by 3 bases and the J gene end by 3 bases; junction bases not matched to a gene: 4. The length of the CDR3 is 14 residues. The CDR3 is CAWSSGTGDYGYTF. DNA of the CDR3: TGTGCCTGGAGCTCCGGGACAGGGGACTATGGCTACACCTTC.

The V gene is TRBV5-6, the J gene TRBJ1-1, with D uncertain. The germline CDR1 and CDR2 sequences are SGHDT and YYEEEE. The CDR3 covers 13 residues. Trimming shortened V by 6 bases and J by 4 bases, and 13 bases separated the two germline ends. The CDR3 sequence is CASNNAPTTEAFF. The CDR3 coding sequence is TGTGCCAGCAACAACGCCCCAACCACTGAAGCTTTCTTT. Using reference TRBV5-6 and TRBJ1-1 for the parts outside the CDR3, the full variable domain is DAGVTQSPTHLIKTRGQQVTLRCSPKSGHDTVSWYQQALGQGPQFIFQYYEEEERQRGNFPDRFSGHQFPNYSSELNVNALLLGDSALYLCASNNAPTTEAFFGQGTRLTVV.

V gene TRBV10-3 combines with J gene TRBJ1-5, with a tentative D call TRBD1 (6 bases). V was shortened by 7 bases and J by 0 bases, with 10 bases between the two germline ends. CDR3 length equals 14 residues. Germline assignment: CDR1 ENHRY and CDR2 SYGVKD. The CDR3 sequence: CAIKDRNSNQPQHF. CDR3 bases: TGTGCCATCAAGGACAGAAATAGCAATCAGCCCCAGCATTTT.

This chain links TRBV6-1 with TRBJ2-1; D is perhaps TRBD1 (6 bases). The CDR3 contains 13 residues. CDR1 and CDR2 (germline): MNHNS, SASEGT. Trimming stripped 6 bases from V and 7 bases from J, with 13 bases between. CDR3 amino acids: CASRTTGSNEQFF. As DNA, the CDR3 is TGTGCCAGCAGGACTACAGGGAGTAATGAGCAGTTCTTC.

The V gene is TRBV6-5, the J gene TRBJ2-7; D is perhaps TRBD1 (5 bases). This CDR3 is built from 11 residues. V dropped 6 bases and J dropped 4 bases, with 7 bases sitting between them. CDR1 and CDR2 from the germline V gene are MNHEY and SVGAGI. The CDR3 protein is CASSREYEQYF. The CDR3 nucleotides read TGTGCCAGCAGCAGGGAATACGAGCAGTACTTC.

V usage is TRBV9 and J usage is TRBJ1-2; D may be TRBD1 (5 bases). The CDR3 is 14 residues long. V shed 3 bases and J shed 3 bases, with 12 bases lying between them. In germline, CDR1 is SGDLS, CDR2 YYNGEE. The CDR3: CASSAYGADYGYTF. In nucleotides, the CDR3 is TGTGCCAGCAGCGCATACGGGGCAGACTATGGCTACACCTTC.

The chain couples TRBV9 to TRBJ2-3; 10 bases align to TRBD2. CDR3 length: 16 residues. V was pared by 7 bases and J by 4 bases, with 12 bases of the junction left unmatched. Germline V gene lookup returns CDR1 SGDLS and CDR2 YYNGEE. The CDR3 spells CASAGLAGGRADTQYF. In nucleotides, the CDR3 is TGTGCCAGCGCCGGCTTAGCGGGGGGTCGAGCAGATACGCAGTATTTT.

J is TRBJ2-1 and V is TRBV6-4; 7 bases fit TRBD2. There are 14 residues in the CDR3. Per the germline V gene, CDR1 is MRHNA and CDR2 is SNTAGT. The ends lost 3 bases at V and 7 bases at J; junction bases unmatched: 6. CDR3 amino acids: CASSEASGTNEQFF. The CDR3 DNA is TGTGCCAGCAGTGAGGCTAGCGGAACGAATGAGCAGTTCTTC.

This chain joins TRBV19 and TRBJ1-1; D uncertain. Germline CDR1 reads LNHDA; CDR2 reads SQIVND (reference sequence). The CDR3 has 15 amino acids. Trimming took off 5 bases at V and 0 bases at J, with 13 bases between the two ends. The CDR3 nucleotides read TGTGCCAGTAGTCCGACGTGGCGGGTGAACACTGAAGCTTTCTTT. Protein product: CASSPTWRVNTEAFF.

The CDR3 DNA reads TGCAGCGTTGCCAAAGTACAGGGCACCTACGAGCAGTACTTC. Translation gives CSVAKVQGTYEQYF. V gene TRBV29-1 combines with J gene TRBJ2-7; D may be TRBD1 (6 bases). In germline, CDR1 is SQVTM, CDR2 ANQGSEA. Trimming stripped 4 bases from V and 2 bases from J, with 15 bases between. The CDR3 has 14 residues.

This rearrangement joins TRBV5-8 to TRBJ2-7; unclear D gene. Germline V CDR1 and CDR2: SGHTS, YDEGEE. The germline V and J ends were trimmed by 4 bases and 4 bases, with 15 bases remaining between them. The CDR3 sequence is 14 residues long. Here the CDR3 DNA reads TGTGCCAGCAGCCAGGTGGTACGCGGTTACGAGCAGTACTTC. Protein sequence: CASSQVVRGYEQYF. Based on the CDR3 plus reference TRBV5-8 and TRBJ2-7, the full variable domain is EAGVTQSPTHLIKTRGQQATLRCSPISGHTSVYWYQQALGLGLQFLLWYDEGEERNRGNFPPRFSGRQFPNYSSELNVNALELEDSALYLCASSQVVRGYEQYFGPGTRLTVT.

The chain couples TRBV14 to TRBJ2-7; D may be TRBD1 or TRBD2 (5 bases each). Trimming stripped 3 bases from V and 6 bases from J, with 12 bases between. Germline assignment: CDR1 SGHDN and CDR2 FVKESK. CDR3 length: 13 amino acids. CDR3 sequence: CASSQRGVGEQYF. DNA of the CDR3: TGTGCCAGCAGCCAGAGGGGCGTCGGCGAGCAGTACTTC.

The chain carries TRBV30 and TRBJ2-5, with unresolved D. The CDR3 consists of 13 residues. CDR1 and CDR2 (germline): GTSNPN, SVGIG (reference sequence). Trimming stripped 4 bases from V and 1 base from J, with 10 bases between. The CDR3 DNA is TGTGCCTGGATGTATAGATTCCAAGAGACCCAGTACTTC. This encodes CAWMYRFQETQYF. Looking up the rest from reference TRBV30 and TRBJ2-5 gives the full variable domain: SQTIHQWPATLVQPVGSPLSLECTVEGTSNPNLYWYRQAAGRGLQLLFYSVGIGQISSEVPQNLSASRPQDRQFILSSKKLLLSDSGFYLCAWMYRFQETQYFGPGTRLLVL.